Listed here are 19 T cell receptor beta chains from one sample, sequenced in a study of technical replicates of blood from several donors (dated by TCRdb to about 2017). The library came from the immunoSEQ multiplex PCR assay. Imported from immuneACCESS, the table was reduced by TCRdb to in-frame sequences with V and J called. These copies leave out some clones; in studies compared against another copy, an unresolved V gene accounts for under half, and the cause of the remainder is not known. This sample has about 82,000 clones in its table, and 75% to 95% of those were observed once. Roughly 0.4% of the sample is held by the ten biggest clonotypes. Input material: T cells isolated from PBMCs. The receptor source for this set is a human donor in good health.

The chain combines TRBV6-5 with TRBJ1-1, with D unclear. Trimming removed 2 bases from V and 4 bases from J, with 14 bases in between. Germline V gives CDR1 MNHEY, CDR2 SVGAGI. The CDR3 runs 15 residues. In nucleotides, the CDR3 is TGTGCCAGCAGTTACCTGAATGGACTGCGCACTGAAGCTTTCTTT. Translated, it gives CASSYLNGLRTEAFF.

V and J are TRBV10-3 and TRBJ1-1; TRBD1 matches 9 bases. V trimming: 9 bases; J trimming: 0 bases; junction bases outside the gene matches: 2. Germline V gives CDR1 ENHRY, CDR2 SYGVKD. The CDR3 consists of 13 residues. The CDR3 coding sequence is TGTGCCATTGACAGGGGGATGAACACTGAAGCTTTCTTT. This codes for CAIDRGMNTEAFF.

The J gene is TRBJ1-2, the V gene TRBV10-3; D gene uncertain. Germline loops: CDR1 ENHRY, CDR2 SYGVKD. Trimming took off 0 bases at V and 4 bases at J, with 15 bases between the two ends. The CDR3 contains 16 residues. CDR3 DNA sequence: TGTGCCATCAGTGAGTCCGGCGGCGGTGGTAGCTATGGCTACACCTTC. Its translation: CAISESGGGGSYGYTF.

J is TRBJ1-4 and V is TRBV4-3, with 8 bases lining up with TRBD1. The germline gives CDR1 LGHNA, CDR2 YSLEER. There are 16 residues in the CDR3. V lost 1 base, J lost 5 bases, and 6 bases stayed unmatched. The CDR3 DNA sequence: TGCGCCAGCAGCCAAGCCCAGGGGGCGTCGAATGAAAAACTGTTTTTT. Amino acids: CASSQAQGASNEKLFF.

This clone was observed a few times. J is TRBJ2-2 and V is TRBV2; TRBD2 is a possible D gene (6 bases). CDR1 is SNHLY and CDR2 is FYNNEI in the germline V gene. This CDR3 has 13 residues. The CDR3 protein is CAYAGPNTGELFF. As DNA, the CDR3 is TGTGCGTACGCGGGGCCGAACACCGGGGAGCTGTTTTTT.

The chain couples TRBV28 to TRBJ1-1; D perhaps matches TRBD1 (5 bases). The CDR3 is 11 residues long. CDR1 is MDHEN, CDR2 SYDVKM, per germline. Deletions cut 4 bases from V and 9 bases from J, with 9 bases between. The CDR3 spells CASSSQGQAFF. DNA of the CDR3: TGTGCCAGCAGTTCTCAGGGTCAAGCTTTCTTT.

The rearrangement links TRBV6-5 to TRBJ2-7; D is possibly TRBD1 (6 bases). This CDR3 region has 14 residues. Germline-derived CDR1 and CDR2 are MNHEY and SVGAGI. V shed 5 bases and J shed 6 bases, with 17 bases lying between them. As DNA, the CDR3 is TGTGCCAGCAGTCTCGTTACTGCAGGGGTCGAGCAGTACTTC. It codes for CASSLVTAGVEQYF.

CDR3 region: CASSPRQPAGTFF. The CDR3 DNA is TGTGCCAGCAGCCCAAGACAGCCGGCCGGAACTTTCTTT. The rearrangement joins TRBV7-9 to TRBJ1-1, with D possibly TRBD1 on 5 matching bases. In germline, CDR1 is SEHNR, CDR2 FQNEAQ (reference sequence). Deletions cut 5 bases from V and 12 bases from J, with 19 bases between. The CDR3 extends over 13 amino acids. Full variable domain (remainder filled in from reference TRBV7-9 and TRBJ1-1): DTGVSQNPRHKITKRGQNVTFRCDPISEHNRLYWYRQTLGQGPEFLTYFQNEAQLEKSRLLSDRFSAERPKGSFSTLEIQRTEQGDSAMYLCASSPRQPAGTFFGQGTRLTVV.

This chain connects TRBV7-3 to TRBJ2-2; D might be TRBD1 (5 bases). V was trimmed by 3 bases and J by 1 base, leaving 6 bases between them. Germline CDR1 and CDR2: SGHTA and FQGTGA. This CDR3 spans 14 amino acids. In DNA, the CDR3 is TGTGCCAGCAGCTTCGACAGGAACACCGGGGAGCTGTTTTTT. It translates to CASSFDRNTGELFF.

Only one count was recorded for this clone. V and J are TRBV4-3 and TRBJ2-1; 9 bases line up with TRBD2. V lost 5 bases, J lost 4 bases, and 6 bases stayed unmatched. Germline CDR1 LGHNA, CDR2 YSLEER. The CDR3 extends over 15 amino acids. CDR3 loop: CASSSGTSLYNEQFF. As DNA, the CDR3 is TGCGCCAGCAGCTCCGGGACTAGCCTTTACAATGAGCAGTTCTTC.

The chain has TRBV30 and TRBJ2-2; tentative D call: TRBD2 (5 bases). Germline CDR1 GTSNPN, CDR2 SVGIG (reference sequence). V was cut by 8 bases and J by 2 bases, with 15 bases left in between. The CDR3 consists of 14 residues. The CDR3 loop is CAASWERNTGELFF. The CDR3, as DNA: TGTGCCGCCTCCTGGGAGCGTAACACCGGGGAGCTGTTTTTT.

The CDR3 protein is CASSSLTGPSDYGYTF. As DNA, the CDR3 is TGTGCCAGCAGTTCGTTGACAGGGCCTAGCGACTATGGCTACACCTTC. The chain recombines TRBV27 with TRBJ1-2; 7 nucleotides agree with TRBD1. V was pared by 4 bases and J by 3 bases, with 11 bases of the junction left unmatched. Germline CDR1 and CDR2: MNHEY and SMNVEV (reference sequence). This CDR3 spans 16 amino acids.

V is TRBV2 and J is TRBJ1-5; tentatively, D is TRBD1 (6 bases). Deletions cut 5 bases from V and 6 bases from J, with 17 bases between. This CDR3 spans 15 amino acids. CDR1 and CDR2 from the germline V gene are SNHLY and FYNNEI. The CDR3 sequence is CASSTQGIGSQPQHF. The CDR3 nucleotides read TGTGCCAGCAGTACCCAGGGGATCGGTTCTCAGCCCCAGCATTTT.

In DNA, the CDR3 is TGTGCCAGCGGGACAAGAAACACAGATACGCAGTATTTT. Protein sequence: CASGTRNTDTQYF. V is TRBV6-5 and J is TRBJ2-3; D might be TRBD1 (6 bases). CDR1 is MNHEY and CDR2 is SVGAGI in the germline V gene. The CDR3 loop spans 13 amino acids. Deletions cut 8 bases from V and 2 bases from J, with 11 bases between.

This chain uses TRBV9 with TRBJ2-1; 14 nucleotides match TRBD2. Germline values: CDR1 SGDLS, CDR2 YYNGEE. The CDR3 totals 17 residues. The V segment lost 5 bases and the J segment 7 bases; nucleotides outside the gene matches: 11. The CDR3 sequence: CASSPTGTSGRLNEQFF. CDR3 bases: TGTGCCAGCAGTCCTACTGGGACTAGCGGGAGACTTAATGAGCAGTTCTTC.

This clone was recorded only once. The V gene is TRBV10-1, the J gene TRBJ2-1; 8 bases agree with TRBD1. The V gene's germline CDR1 is WNHNN and CDR2 SYGVQD (reference sequence). V trimming: 2 bases; J trimming: 9 bases; junction bases outside the gene matches: 9. CDR3 size: 15 residues. In DNA, the CDR3 is TGCGCCAGCAGTGAGGTAGGGACAGGTCGGGTTGAGCAGTTCTTC. Its protein product is CASSEVGTGRVEQFF.

The chain couples TRBV27 to TRBJ2-7, with TRBD1 matching over 9 bases. The CDR3 totals 17 residues. Germline CDR1 MNHEY, CDR2 SMNVEV (reference sequence). J lost 8 bases, V lost 2 bases, and 16 bases had no gene match. This CDR3 reads CASSLIAQGASLGKQYF. DNA for the CDR3: TGTGCCAGCAGTTTAATAGCACAGGGGGCTTCTCTTGGCAAGCAGTACTTC.

This clone was picked up one time. V is TRBV6-5 and J is TRBJ2-7; 9 bases are a match to TRBD1. CDR1 MNHEY and CDR2 SVGAGI come from the germline V gene. Trimming cost V 2 bases and J 1 base; bases outside gene matches: 6. The CDR3 has 16 amino acids. The DNA of the CDR3 is TGTGCCAGCAGTTACGCAAGACAGGGGGGGTCCTACGAGCAGTACTTC. As protein: CASSYARQGGSYEQYF.

The chain employs TRBV7-9 and TRBJ1-1; D gene uncertain. The CDR3 totals 13 residues. Germline V CDR1 and CDR2: SEHNR, FQNEAQ (reference sequence). Trimming took 3 bases from V and 5 from J, leaving 10 bases between them. CDR3 region: CASSFDRGTEAFF. The CDR3 nucleotides are TGTGCCAGCAGCTTTGATAGAGGGACTGAAGCTTTCTTT.